In its sample, the clone carrying this T cell receptor (beta chain) was seen many times. Its antigen is currently unknown. The use of a sample-barcoded 5' primer and a J-beta primer mix characterized a second PCR of about 6 to 12 cycles. TCRdb used MiXCR to reprocess the 5' RACE reads, holding one entry per CDR3 protein. This sample yields approximately 810,000 distinct CDR3 sequences, of which around 28% are seen a single time; 17% belongs to the top ten. Healthy Russian Caucasian donors spanned ages 6 to 90 years. This sample stems from a study of blood T cells in healthy people across ages. Findings and limits, study-wide: In long-lived donors, naive CD4+ cell counts and diversity exceeded those of aged donors. Per million T cells, the diversity of TCR beta decreased roughly linearly as age advanced.

Between the trimmed V and J ends, which lost 7 bases and 0 bases, there was a span of 23 bases. The CDR3 is 18 amino acids. The chain links TRBV12-3 or TRBV12-4 to TRBJ2-3; D is possibly TRBD1 (5 bases). Sample: blood. This sequence was found in a woman aged 80 or over in good health. CDR3 nucleotide sequence: TGTGCCAGCATCCCCATCGTAAGGGGAAAACCTAGCACAGATACGCAGTATTTT. Protein product: CASIPIVRGKPSTDTQYF.